The entry below describes one TCR beta chain. Its specificity is not known. The data belong to a study of shared clonotypes between healthy human individuals. Whole-study results and caveats: Non-shared clonotypes displayed generation probabilities falling below those of clonotypes present in all four donors. In several donors, around 4.8% of naive CD4 clonotypes appeared in common.

V was pared by 2 bases and J by 7 bases, with 14 bases between. Germline lookup yields CDR1 SEHNR and CDR2 FQNEAQ (reference sequence). The CDR3 is 14 residues long. Donation came from healthy HIV-negative adults that had no recent acute infections or vaccinations. Samples underwent the assay at deep level. Produced via immunoSEQ multiplex PCR; TCRdb's table is partial and in-frame only. This sample has roughly 2.5 million clones, with more than 90% found just once. Material for sequencing was naive CD4+ T cells sorted from blood. Subset meaning: CD45RA+ positively selected. The receptor comes from a man aged 18 to 29 in good health. The chain carries TRBV7-9 and TRBJ1-2; no reliable D call. This chain's CDR3 is CASSLPAPLGGYTF. Here the CDR3 DNA reads TGTGCCAGCAGCTTACCCGCTCCGTTGGGTGGCTACACCTTC.